This T cell receptor (beta chain) was sequenced in a study of blood T cell repertoires in COVID-19. Whole-study context: Researchers got acute and convalescent COVID-19 samples from the United States, Italy and Spain. PBMCs, B-cell-depleted T cells, or T cells were the source of the cDNA or gDNA that made up the material.

Trimming cost V 0 bases and J 3 bases, with 11 bases left between them. This CDR3 region has 14 residues. Germline CDR1 is GTSNPN and CDR2 is SVGIG (reference sequence). Authors' analysis steps: Scientists estimated how many nucleated cells there were by amplifying reference gene primers. TCRdb keeps only in-frame clones here, not all; method: immunoSEQ multiplex PCR. The DNA was the basis for D and trimming; V, J and clone size are from that table. The sample contains around 220,000 clones, 88% of which appear only once. The clonotype was recovered from a man in his late teens or twenties with active or convalescent COVID-19. V is TRBV30 and J is TRBJ1-1; D perhaps matches TRBD1 (5 bases). The sequencing sample was made of peripheral blood. The chain's CDR3 is CAWSVNRRYTEAFF. CDR3 DNA sequence: TGTGCCTGGAGTGTAAACAGGAGATACACTGAAGCTTTCTTT.